The clone carrying this T cell receptor delta chain is medium-sized (0.01 to 0.1%) by share. The same CDR3 can be traced to other DNA sequences in this sample. This CDR3 region has 18 residues. With 1 base clipped from V and 0 bases from J, the junction kept 4 bases outside the gene matches. CDR1 is GEAIGNYY, CDR2 EKD, per germline. These data originate in a study of gamma-delta chains in newborns, infants, children. For the study at large: Innate gammadelta T cells reportedly expand polyclonally right after birth, driven by microbial exposure, per the title.

TCRdb reanalysed the reads with CATT. The sample has about 2,500 delta-chain clones; around a tenth are singletons. What was sequenced was blood. The gene calls are TRDV2 and TRDJ3, with 8 bases matching TRDD3. This TCR was sampled from a child who was a newborn, infant or young child, either healthy, febrile or measles-vaccinated (not recorded which). In DNA form, the CDR3 reads TGTGCCTGTGACACACTGGGGGTGAGCTCCTGGGACACCCGACAGATGTTTTTC. It encodes CACDTLGVSSWDTRQMFF.